A single sample is the source of the 3 T cell receptor beta chains below, sequenced in a study of radiotherapy plus CTLA-4 blockade in lung cancer (dated by TCRdb to between 2018 and 2020). Libraries came from the immunoSEQ multiplex PCR assay. The immuneACCESS repertoire file appears here via TCRdb, limited to in-frame rearrangements. These files lack a portion of the clones; in checked studies, under half of the deficit traces to unresolved V genes, and the cause of the others is not known. Present in this sample are roughly 100,000 clones, about four fifths of which were seen just once. The biggest ten clones account for about a quarter of the sample. The starting material was peripheral blood, obtained from a patient treated with radiotherapy plus ipilimumab. These TCRs come from a human donor with non-small cell lung cancer that progressed on radiotherapy plus ipilimumab.

The rearrangement links TRBV30 to TRBJ2-7, with D uncertain. Germline CDR1 reads GTSNPN; CDR2 reads SVGIG (reference sequence). CDR3 size: 14 residues. The V end lost 4 bases, the J end lost 3 bases, and 16 bases lay between the germline ends. The CDR3 region has the DNA TGTGCCTGGACCCACAAGGGCAGCTACTACGAGCAGTACTTC. Translation gives CAWTHKGSYYEQYF.

This chain connects TRBV2 to TRBJ2-2; D is unresolved. The CDR3 length is 17 residues. Trimming shortened V by 8 bases and J by 8 bases, and 27 bases separated the two germline ends. CDR1 is SNHLY and CDR2 is FYNNEI in the germline V gene. In DNA form, the CDR3 reads TGTGCCAGCCTGGAGCGTCGGAACCCAGTATATCATGGGGAGCTGTTTTTT. Its protein product is CASLERRNPVYHGELFF.

V usage is TRBV30 and J usage is TRBJ2-2, with a possible D match to TRBD2 (6 bases). CDR3 length: 14 residues. Germline V gene sequence: CDR1 GTSNPN, CDR2 SVGIG (reference sequence). V shed 3 bases and J shed 6 bases, with 14 bases lying between them. CDR3 sequence: CAWSPLTSSGELFF. As DNA, the CDR3 is TGTGCCTGGAGCCCCTTAACTAGCTCCGGGGAGCTGTTTTTT.